This T cell receptor beta chain was identified during a study of Ad26.COV2.S vaccination and SARS-CoV-2 variants. On the study more broadly: Trial arm assignment for the donor was COV1001 Ad26.COV2.S.

Findings and limits, study-wide: Breadth and depth estimates from TCRs may understate total T cell responses. Recipients of vaccine and of placebo showed similar breadth of their non-spike TCR repertoires. There was reportedly substantial breadth in spike-specific CD8+ and CD4+ T cell responses after vaccination.

The CDR3 totals 15 residues. Trimming at V came to 5 bases and at J to 9 bases, leaving 9 bases not matched to a gene. Germline lookup yields CDR1 SGHTA and CDR2 FQGNSA. A word on this clone: Antigen unknown.

The protocol was immunoSEQ multiplex PCR, while the TCRdb copy is restricted to in-frame clones and leaves out a portion. Altogether about 350,000 clones are present, 85% being singletons, with the ten largest covering roughly 3.1%. The treatment: around 19 received Ad26.COV2.S at low or high dose, single or two shots; about five received placebo; per-sample allocation not given. Sampling occurred on day 63 after the first vaccine or placebo injection. The V call is TRBV7-2, the J call TRBJ2-2; 10 nucleotides match TRBD1. The specimen comprised peripheral blood, sampled in a trial of Ad26.COV2.S vaccine versus placebo. The receptor was isolated from a person aged 18-65 years who received the Ad26.COV2.S COVID-19 vaccine or a placebo. CDR3 protein: CASSPGQGGIRELFF. The CDR3 DNA reads as TGTGCCAGCAGCCCTGGACAGGGGGGGATTCGGGAGCTGTTTTTT.